A selection of T cell receptor beta chains follows, all from one sample in a study of T-cell reconstitution after alpha-beta-depleted transplantation in children. TCRdb independently ran MiXCR on the PCR reads; one entry per CDR3 protein. Of 220,000 or so distinct CDR3 sequences in the sample, approximately 8.9% are singletons; the top ten hold 6.3%. The specimen was PBMCs, mostly from graft donor cells, collected 180 days after TCRalphabeta/CD19-depleted stem cell transplant. The receptors were sampled from a male patient aged 10 to 17 who had a stem cell transplant for acute lymphoblastic leukemia, so the T cells may come from the graft donor. CDR3s include the opening cysteine and the closing phenylalanine or tryptophan. D genes are given only for firm matches. Only some rows state a clone size, as once, few, many or a class for expanded clones.

j_call d_call v_call clone_size cdr3_nt cdr3_aa
TRBJ2-7 NA TRBV7-2 many TGTGCCAGCAGCAGGGTGACTCAATACGAGCAGTACTTC CASSRVTQYEQYF
TRBJ2-2 NA TRBV4-3 many TGCGCCAGCAGCTACCAGGGCACCGGGGAGCTGTTTTTT CASSYQGTGELFF
TRBJ1-2 NA TRBV10-3 many TGTGCCATCAGTGAAGGGTTCTATGGCTACACCTTC CAISEGFYGYTF
TRBJ1-3 NA TRBV6-2/TRBV6-3 many TGTGCCAGCACCTCCGGGACCATAAACACCATATATTTT CASTSGTINTIYF
TRBJ2-1 TRBD2 TRBV20-1 few TGCAGTGCCGGACTAGCTGATTTGGAGTTCTTC CSAGLADLEFF
TRBJ1-2 NA TRBV7-7 many TGTGCCAGCAGCTTAACCCCAGACACTCTTAACTATGGCTACACCTTC CASSLTPDTLNYGYTF
TRBJ1-6 TRBD1 TRBV20-1 many TGCAGTGCCACGTCTGGGACAGGCGATTCACCCCTCCACTTT CSATSGTGDSPLHF
TRBJ2-7 TRBD2 TRBV6-5 many TGTGCCAGCAGGCTAGCGGGGAAGGGAAACGAGCAGTACTTC CASRLAGKGNEQYF
TRBJ2-7 NA TRBV7-2 many TGTGCCAGCAGCTTAGGGTGGGGGTGGAGGGAGCAGTACTTC CASSLGWGWREQYF
TRBJ2-7 NA TRBV7-8 NA TGTGCCAGCAGCTTTACAGGATCGTGGCAGTACTTC CASSFTGSWQYF
TRBJ2-7 NA TRBV12-3/TRBV12-4 many TGTGCCAGCAGTCCGGCGCCCACCTACGAGCAGTACTTC CASSPAPTYEQYF
TRBJ2-1 NA TRBV5-1 many TGCGCCAGCAGCTTGAGGGGAAGGGACAATGAGCAGTTCTTC CASSLRGRDNEQFF
TRBJ1-4 NA TRBV29-1 few TGCAGCGCGTTGGAACAGGGACGCGAAAAACTGTTTTTT CSALEQGREKLFF
TRBJ2-1 NA TRBV18 many TGTGCCAGCTCACCCAGGGACACGGTTTACAATGAGCAGTTCTTC CASSPRDTVYNEQFF
TRBJ2-3 NA TRBV29-1 many TGCAGCGTTGGGGCCCGAGGCACAGATACGCAGTATTTT CSVGARGTDTQYF
TRBJ1-2 TRBD1 TRBV18 many TGTGCCAGCTCACCACTCCCGGGACAGCACTATGGCTACACCTTC CASSPLPGQHYGYTF
TRBJ2-7 NA TRBV20-1 many TGCAGTGCTAGACCCGGGACTGTGGAGCAGTACTTC CSARPGTVEQYF
TRBJ2-7 NA TRBV5-1 NA TGCGCCAGCAGCCCAGGAGGTAGGAACCACGAGCAGTACTTC CASSPGGRNHEQYF
TRBJ1-5 NA TRBV28 NA TGTGCCACCCAGATTTATACCAATCAGCCCCAGCATTTT CATQIYTNQPQHF
TRBJ2-5 TRBD1 TRBV6-2/TRBV6-3 many TGTGCCAGCAGCCCCCGGGACAGGGGAAAGACCCAGTACTTC CASSPRDRGKTQYF
TRBJ2-7 NA TRBV5-1 many TGCGCCAGCAGCCCAGTCGCGGAGCTAGCCTACGAGCAGTACTTC CASSPVAELAYEQYF
TRBJ1-1 NA TRBV28 many TGTGCCAGCAGTTTAGGGTTTACTGGCGAAGCTTTCTTT CASSLGFTGEAFF
TRBJ2-4 NA TRBV4-1 many TGCGCCAGCAGCCAAGTGGCGGGGCTAGCCAAAAACATTCAGTACTTC CASSQVAGLAKNIQYF
TRBJ2-4 NA TRBV7-9 many TGTGCCAGCAGCAGAGGACAGCTTATAGCCAAAAACATTCAGTACTTC CASSRGQLIAKNIQYF
TRBJ1-2 NA TRBV7-9 many TGTGCCAGCACGAAAGGGAACTATGGCTACACCTTC CASTKGNYGYTF
TRBJ1-5 TRBD1 TRBV6-1 many TGTGCCAGCAGAAGGACAGGGAGCAATCAGCCCCAGCATTTT CASRRTGSNQPQHF
TRBJ1-5 NA TRBV5-5 many TGTGCCAGCAGCCCGCGCTTCAATCAGCCCCAGCATTTT CASSPRFNQPQHF
TRBJ1-1 NA TRBV5-5 many TGTGCCAGCAGCCCCGTCCGCATGAACACTGAAGCTTTCTTT CASSPVRMNTEAFF
TRBJ2-1 TRBD1 TRBV18 many TGTGCCAGCCTGGCCGGGACAGGGGCAAATTACTCCTACAATGAGCAGTTCTTC CASLAGTGANYSYNEQFF
TRBJ2-2 NA TRBV11-2 many TGTGCCAGCAGCCAGAGAGTGGGTCCAGACACCGGGGAGCTGTTTTTT CASSQRVGPDTGELFF
TRBJ1-1 NA TRBV29-1 many TGCAGCGTTGAACCCTACCGGGTGGCAAACACTGAAGCTTTCTTT CSVEPYRVANTEAFF
TRBJ2-7 TRBD2 TRBV20-1 many TGCAGTGCTAGGGGGACTAGCGGATTCTACGAGCAGTACTTC CSARGTSGFYEQYF
TRBJ1-6 TRBD1 TRBV10-2 NA TGCGCCAGCACTTTGGACAGGAGAACCCTCCACTTT CASTLDRRTLHF
TRBJ2-1 NA TRBV29-1 many TGCACCTTCGGACAAAGCGAGCAGTTCTTC CTFGQSEQFF
TRBJ2-3 TRBD1 TRBV27 many TGTGCCAGCAGGCGAGATGGAAGGGGGCCTGATACGCAGTATTTT CASRRDGRGPDTQYF
TRBJ2-7 NA TRBV20-1 many TGCAGTGCTAGGACCCCGGGCGAGCAGTACTTC CSARTPGEQYF
TRBJ1-1 NA TRBV3-1 many TGTGCCAGCACCCTAGGACGGTCGATGAGCACTGAAGCTTTCTTT CASTLGRSMSTEAFF
TRBJ2-5 NA TRBV19 few TGTGCCAGTAGTACCCACCAAGAGACCCAGTACTTC CASSTHQETQYF
TRBJ1-6 TRBD1 TRBV7-3 many TGTGCCAGCAGCCCAGGGGGAGGTAGTAATTCACCCCTCCACTTT CASSPGGGSNSPLHF
TRBJ1-5 NA TRBV15 many TGTGCCACCAGCAGACCGAATCAGCCCCAGCATTTT CATSRPNQPQHF
TRBJ2-7 NA TRBV4-3 many TGCGCCAGCAGCCAAGAAGGGAGGAGCTCCTACGAGCAGTACTTC CASSQEGRSSYEQYF
TRBJ1-5 NA TRBV21-1 many TGTGCCAGCAGCAAAGCGGGTTGGCCCCGAAGGGGCAATCAGCCCCAGCATTTT CASSKAGWPRRGNQPQHF
TRBJ2-6 TRBD1 TRBV9 few TGTGCCAGCAGCGTATCCACAGGGGGACAGGGAGGGTCTGGGGCCAACGTCCTGACTTTC CASSVSTGGQGGSGANVLTF
TRBJ2-7 NA TRBV5-5 many TGTGCCAGCAGCCCCTCCGAGTGGGAGCAGTACTTC CASSPSEWEQYF
TRBJ2-1 NA TRBV5-1 many TGCGCCAGCAGCTTGTTCGCAGGGTGGTCCTACAATGAGCAGTTCTTC CASSLFAGWSYNEQFF
TRBJ2-2 NA TRBV20-1 many TGCAGTGCTAGAGACCAGGTGGGGGGTACCGGGGAGCTGTTTTTT CSARDQVGGTGELFF
TRBJ2-3 TRBD2 TRBV6-5 many TGTGCCAGCAGTTACTTCGGGGGGACTAGCACAGATACGCAGTATTTT CASSYFGGTSTDTQYF
TRBJ2-7 TRBD1 TRBV28 many TGTGCCAGCAGTTTGCGGGACAGGGTGTACGAGCAGTACTTC CASSLRDRVYEQYF
TRBJ2-3 NA TRBV12-3/TRBV12-4 many TGTGCCAGCAGTTCGGCGGTGGATACGCAGTATTTT CASSSAVDTQYF
TRBJ1-2 NA TRBV15 many TGTGCCACCAGCAGAGACAGGGGACCCAGGGGCTACACCTTC CATSRDRGPRGYTF
TRBJ1-1 NA TRBV25-1 many TGTGCCAGCAGTGATGGGCAGGGACGACCTGAAGCTTTCTTT CASSDGQGRPEAFF